This TCR beta chain was captured in a study of blood T cells in healthy people across ages. This CDR3 has 14 residues. Germline lookup yields CDR1 ENHRY and CDR2 SYGVKD. It was with a sample-barcoded 5' primer and a J-beta primer mix that a second PCR of roughly 7 to 12 cycles was run. A single record per CDR3 protein comes from TCRdb applying MiXCR to the 5' RACE reads. In the table there are approximately 900,000 distinct CDR3 sequences, about 28% of which are singletons. Concerning this clonotype itself: Its target is unknown. With a much larger clone just one base away, this may be a read error.

Study results and limitations: Diversity estimates drawn from one million T cells were deemed underestimates.

The sample also formed part of further work on T cells of mothers and their children. That paper notes: Related mother-child pairs showed slightly higher but non-significant overlap than unrelated pairs.

This clonotype originated in a woman aged 40 to 55 in good health. The V gene is TRBV10-3, the J gene TRBJ2-5; D gene ambiguous. The sequenced material came from blood. The CDR3 loop is CTISESNVGETQYF. The DNA of the CDR3 is TGTACCATCAGTGAGTCGAACGTTGGGGAGACCCAGTACTTC.